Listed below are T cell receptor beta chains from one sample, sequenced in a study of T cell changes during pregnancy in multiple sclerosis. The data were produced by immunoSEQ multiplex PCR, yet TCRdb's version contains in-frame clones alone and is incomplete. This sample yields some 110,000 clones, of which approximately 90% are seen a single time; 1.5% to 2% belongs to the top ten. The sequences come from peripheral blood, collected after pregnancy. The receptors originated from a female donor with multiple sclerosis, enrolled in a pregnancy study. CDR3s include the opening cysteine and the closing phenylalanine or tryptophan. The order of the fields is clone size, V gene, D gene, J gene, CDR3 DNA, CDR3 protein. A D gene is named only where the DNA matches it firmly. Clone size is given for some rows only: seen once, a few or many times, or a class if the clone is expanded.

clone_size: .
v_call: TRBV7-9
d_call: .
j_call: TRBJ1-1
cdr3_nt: TGTGCCAGCAGCTTATTACTCTCAACTGAAGCTTTCTTT
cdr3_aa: CASSLLLSTEAFF

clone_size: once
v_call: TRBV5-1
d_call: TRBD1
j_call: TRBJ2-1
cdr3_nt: TGCGCCAGCAGCTTGGAGTCGGGACAGAACAATGAGCAGTTCTTC
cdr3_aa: CASSLESGQNNEQFF

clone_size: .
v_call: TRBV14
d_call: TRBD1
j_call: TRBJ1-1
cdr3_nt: TGTGCCAGCAGCCAAGGCCCAGGGGGCGCTTTTCATGAAGCTTTCTTT
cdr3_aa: CASSQGPGGAFHEAFF

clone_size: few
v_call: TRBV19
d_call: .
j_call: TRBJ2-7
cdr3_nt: TGTGCCAGTAATACGCGGGACAGACCCTACGAGCAGTACTTC
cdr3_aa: CASNTRDRPYEQYF

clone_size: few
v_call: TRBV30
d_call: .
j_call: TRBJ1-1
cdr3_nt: TGTGCCGGAAGTGGGAGTTATACTGAAGCTTTCTTT
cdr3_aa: CAGSGSYTEAFF

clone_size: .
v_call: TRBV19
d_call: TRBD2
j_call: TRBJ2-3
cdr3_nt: TGTGCCAGTAGTATTGGGGTAGCGGGAGGGCCGAGGCAGTATTTT
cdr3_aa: CASSIGVAGGPRQYF

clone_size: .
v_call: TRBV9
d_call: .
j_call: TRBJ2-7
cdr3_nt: TGTGCCAGCAGCACCCGACTAGAGGGCGAGCAGTACTTC
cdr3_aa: CASSTRLEGEQYF

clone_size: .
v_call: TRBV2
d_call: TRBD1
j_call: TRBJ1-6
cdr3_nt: TGTGCCAGCAGGGCGACAGGGGTCGGTTCACCCCTCCACTTT
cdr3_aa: CASRATGVGSPLHF

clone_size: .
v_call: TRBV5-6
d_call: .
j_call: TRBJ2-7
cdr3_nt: TGTGCCAGCAGCTTGGGTTACGGGGACTACGAGCAGTACTTC
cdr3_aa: CASSLGYGDYEQYF

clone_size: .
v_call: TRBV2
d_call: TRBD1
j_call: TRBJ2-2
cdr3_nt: TGTGCCAGCAGGGGGACAGCCAACACCGGGGAGCTGTTTTTT
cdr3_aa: CASRGTANTGELFF

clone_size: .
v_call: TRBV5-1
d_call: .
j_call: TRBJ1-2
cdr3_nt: TGCGCCAGCAGCGGTACGACAGGAGCCGATATCTATGGCTACACCTTC
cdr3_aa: CASSGTTGADIYGYTF

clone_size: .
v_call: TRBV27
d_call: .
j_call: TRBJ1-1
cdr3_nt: TGTGCCAGCAGTCCCAGTTGGAACACTGAAGCTTTCTTT
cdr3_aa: CASSPSWNTEAFF

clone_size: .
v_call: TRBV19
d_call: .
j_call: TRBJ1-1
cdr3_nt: TGTGCCAGTGGGACTTGGTTTACTTTCTTT
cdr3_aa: CASGTWFTFF

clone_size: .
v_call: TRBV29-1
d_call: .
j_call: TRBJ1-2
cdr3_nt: TGCAGCGTTGAAGATCGCCTCAACTCTAACTATGGCTACACCTTC
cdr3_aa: CSVEDRLNSNYGYTF

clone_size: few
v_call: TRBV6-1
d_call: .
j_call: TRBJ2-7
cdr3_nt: TGTGCCAGCAGTGAATTACCAGTCTACGAGCAGTACTTC
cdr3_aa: CASSELPVYEQYF